Below, one T cell receptor beta chain is given with its context. These data belong to a study of technical replicates of blood from several donors. Germline V lookup: CDR1 SGHTA, CDR2 FQGTGA. Trimming at V came to 5 bases and at J to 10 bases, leaving 6 bases not matched to a gene. There are 13 residues in the CDR3. Repertoires were generated with immunoSEQ multiplex PCR, while TCRdb's copy carries only in-frame clones and drops some. The sample includes 45,000 to 65,000 clones, around 96% of them seen just once. V usage is TRBV7-3 and J usage is TRBJ2-1, with 9 bases aligning to TRBD1. The sequence came from a human donor in good health. Some clones in this sample may be carry-over from other donors' samples. Material for sequencing was PBMCs. CDR3 bases: TGTGCCAGCAGCCCGGACAGGGGACGAGAGCAGTTCTTC. This gives the protein CASSPDRGREQFF.